What follows describes a single T cell receptor (beta chain). Authors' methods: Researchers report that nucleated cell counts were estimated from reference gene primer amplification. Assay used: immunoSEQ multiplex PCR; TCRdb lists only in-frame clones, some missing. That table furnishes V, J and clone size, whereas the DNA furnished D and trimming. The data contain over 20,000 clones, about 90% of them seen just once; the ten biggest clones take up roughly 2.5%. The source of the sample is a study of blood T cell repertoires in COVID-19. About the research overall: Sites in the United States, Italy and Spain provided acute and convalescent COVID-19 samples. From T cells, B-cell-depleted T cells, or PBMCs came the material, which was cDNA or gDNA.

Germline V gene sequence: CDR1 SGHRS, CDR2 YFSETQ. The CDR3 loop spans 14 amino acids. The V gene lost 4 bases and the J gene lost 1 base, with 11 bases spanning the gap. Material: peripheral blood. The chain couples TRBV5-1 to TRBJ1-1, with D unresolved. The receptor was isolated from a man in his 70s with acute or convalescent COVID-19. CDR3: CASSKDGRNTEAFF. The CDR3 coding sequence is TGCGCCAGCAGCAAGGACGGGAGGAACACTGAAGCTTTCTTT.